This entry lists 11 T cell receptor beta chains sequenced from one sample in a study of T cells in Graves' hyperthyroidism and ophthalmopathy. Amplification yielded TCR beta CDR3 regions, with RNA transcripts as the source. The study used the HTBI primer set for a first-round RT-PCR of the TCR CDR3. Via MiXCR, TCRdb re-called the multiplex PCR reads, giving one row per CDR3 protein. The repertoire consists of a few hundred thousand distinct CDR3 sequences, with more than 11% occurring once and the leading ten covering 5.5% to 7.5%. The sample comprised blood. The receptors here all came from a woman aged 25-40 years with Graves' hyperthyroidism that later progressed to Graves' ophthalmopathy.

This rearrangement joins TRBV18 to TRBJ2-3, with TRBD2 identical over 7 bases. Germline V gene lookup returns CDR1 KGHSH and CDR2 LQKENI. This CDR3 comprises 15 residues. V was pared by 2 bases and J by 4 bases, with 6 bases of the junction left unmatched. This chain's CDR3 is CASSPGLGSADTQYF. The CDR3 DNA is TGTGCCAGCTCACCAGGACTAGGAAGCGCAGATACGCAGTATTTT.

This clonotype was detected ten times or more. The genes are TRBV2 and TRBJ2-5; 10 nucleotides align to TRBD1. Per the germline V gene, CDR1 is SNHLY and CDR2 is FYNNEI. The V segment lost 4 bases and the J segment 5 bases; nucleotides outside the gene matches: 10. This CDR3 spans 16 amino acids. The CDR3 loop reads CASSGGDRGFMETQYF. CDR3 nucleotide sequence: TGTGCCAGCAGTGGAGGGGACAGGGGATTTATGGAGACCCAGTACTTC.

The chain combines TRBV11-2 with TRBJ2-7, with 12 bases aligning to TRBD2. Germline CDR1 reads SGHAT; CDR2 reads FQNNGV. This CDR3 has 16 amino acids. Trimming took 2 bases from V and 6 from J; bases not matched to a gene: 8. The CDR3 sequence: CASSLLVRTSGTEQYF. The DNA for the CDR3 is TGTGCCAGCAGCTTACTGGTCCGGACTAGCGGGACCGAGCAGTACTTC.

A remark on this clonotype: This may be a read error: a much more frequent sequence differs by one nucleotide. The chain employs TRBV7-8 and TRBJ1-2; TRBD1 might be the D (5 bases). Per the germline V gene, CDR1 is SGHVS and CDR2 is FQNEAQ. The CDR3 totals 13 residues. Here the CDR3 DNA reads TGTGCCAGCAGCTTAACGGGGGAATATGACTACACCTTC. Its protein product is CASSLTGEYDYTF.

This clonotype was observed at least ten times. V is TRBV7-9 and J is TRBJ2-1, with D unclear. Germline V lookup: CDR1 SEHNR, CDR2 FQNEAQ (reference sequence). The CDR3 is made up of 16 amino acids. The V end lost 5 bases, the J end lost 0 bases, and 14 bases lay between the germline ends. CDR3 loop: CASSHSTWSSYNEQFF. CDR3 sequence (DNA): TGTGCCAGCAGCCATTCCACATGGAGCTCCTACAATGAGCAGTTCTTC.

The rearrangement links TRBV30 to TRBJ2-1; 7 bases match TRBD2. The CDR3 sequence is 15 residues long. Trimming cost V 2 bases and J 6 bases; bases outside gene matches: 10. Germline CDR1 is GTSNPN and CDR2 is SVGIG (reference sequence). DNA of the CDR3: TGTGCCTGGAGTTGGGGAGGCGGGAGTCGCAATGAGCAGTTCTTC. It codes for CAWSWGGGSRNEQFF.

This sequence joins TRBV11-2 and TRBJ1-6, with D hard to call. The CDR3 has 13 amino acids. Germline CDR1 is SGHAT and CDR2 is FQNNGV. Trimming removed 3 bases from V and 7 bases from J, with 7 bases in between. The CDR3 sequence: CASSFGPNSPLHF. DNA of the CDR3: TGTGCCAGCAGCTTCGGGCCCAATTCACCCCTCCACTTT.

This clonotype was counted ten times or more. This chain links TRBV29-1 with TRBJ1-1, with 7 bases identical to TRBD1. The V and J ends lost 5 bases and 1 base, in that order; junction bases with no gene match: 4. This CDR3 has 13 amino acids. Germline V lookup: CDR1 SQVTM, CDR2 ANQGSEA. The CDR3 DNA sequence: TGCAGCGTTTCCGACAGGGCGAACACTGAAGCTTTCTTT. As protein: CSVSDRANTEAFF.

This clonotype was counted ten times or more. This rearrangement joins TRBV2 to TRBJ1-4; D ambiguous. The CDR3 covers 15 residues. The V gene's germline CDR1 is SNHLY and CDR2 FYNNEI. Trimming took 6 bases from V and 8 from J, leaving 19 bases between them. For the CDR3, the DNA is TGTGCCAGCAGCAAGCCCCAGGTGGGGAGGGAAAAACTGTTTTTT. Protein product: CASSKPQVGREKLFF.

This clonotype was seen ten or more times. V usage is TRBV12-3 or TRBV12-4 and J usage is TRBJ1-6; D is perhaps TRBD1 (5 bases). This CDR3 contains 17 residues. The V gene lost 3 bases and the J gene lost 4 bases, with 16 bases spanning the gap. CDR3 in amino acids: CASSFWAGTYYNSPLHF. Written as DNA, the CDR3 is TGTGCCAGCAGTTTTTGGGCAGGGACCTATTATAATTCACCCCTCCACTTT.

This clonotype has more than one count but fewer than ten. The chain couples TRBV9 to TRBJ2-3; 8 nucleotides align to TRBD2. The CDR3 sequence is 16 residues long. The V segment lost 3 bases and the J segment 2 bases; nucleotides outside the gene matches: 8. The germline CDR1 and CDR2 sequences are SGDLS and YYNGEE. The chain's CDR3 is CASSADLAGVTDTQYF. CDR3 DNA sequence: TGTGCCAGCAGCGCCGACCTAGCGGGCGTCACAGATACGCAGTATTTT.